Below are 5 T cell receptor beta chains sequenced from a single sample in a study of CD4+ T cells in melanoma. Sequenced by immunoSEQ multiplex PCR; TCRdb stores in-frame clones only, minus some. The table records some 150,000 clones, 80% to 95% of them present only once. The origin of the receptors is a human donor with melanoma.

DNA of the CDR3: TGCGCCAGCAGCTGGGGACAGGGGGCGATGAACACCGGGGAGCTGTTTTTT. Amino acids: CASSWGQGAMNTGELFF. The V and J genes are TRBV5-1 and TRBJ2-2, with TRBD1 matching 12 bases. The CDR3 totals 17 residues. V was pared by 3 bases and J by 1 base, with 4 bases of the junction left unmatched. From germline, CDR1 is SGHRS and CDR2 YFSETQ.

This rearrangement joins TRBV7-8 to TRBJ2-5; the D gene is possibly TRBD1 (6 bases). The V end lost 5 bases, the J end lost 2 bases, and 9 bases lay between the germline ends. The germline V gene encodes CDR1 SGHVS and CDR2 FQNEAQ. The CDR3 covers 13 residues. The CDR3: CASSVGAQETQYF. CDR3 nucleotide sequence: TGTGCCAGCAGCGTGGGGGCGCAAGAGACCCAGTACTTC.

This chain links TRBV7-2 with TRBJ2-7, with TRBD2 matching over 8 bases. V lost 5 bases to trimming and J lost 4 bases; unmatched junction nucleotides: 10. CDR3 length: 15 residues. Germline CDR1 SGHTA, CDR2 FQGNSA. The CDR3 nucleotides are TGTGCCAGCAGCGCGGCCGGGACTAGGGAGTACGAGCAGTACTTC. It yields the protein CASSAAGTREYEQYF. The complete variable domain, with remaining parts taken from reference TRBV7-2 and TRBJ2-7, reads GAGVSQSPSNKVTEKGKDVELRCDPISGHTALYWYRQSLGQGLEFLIYFQGNSAPDKSGLPSDRFSAERTGGSVSTLTIQRTQQEDSAVYLCASSAAGTREYEQYFGPGTRLTVT.

This clone was observed a handful of times. The J gene is TRBJ2-3, the V gene TRBV2, with D perhaps matching TRBD2 (6 bases). From germline, CDR1 is SNHLY and CDR2 FYNNEI. V dropped 0 bases and J dropped 5 bases, with 9 bases sitting between them. CDR3 size: 14 residues. The CDR3 DNA is TGTGCCAGCAGTGAAGCGGGGACTCAAGATACGCAGTATTTT. This gives the protein CASSEAGTQDTQYF. Drawing the rest from reference TRBV2 and TRBJ2-3, the complete variable domain is EPEVTQTPSHQVTQMGQEVILRCVPISNHLYFYWYRQILGQKVEFLVSFYNNEISEKSEIFDDQFSVERPDGSNFTLKIRSTKLEDSAMYFCASSEAGTQDTQYFGPGTRLTVL.

J is TRBJ2-5 and V is TRBV10-3, with 9 bases fitting TRBD1. The CDR3 contains 17 residues. CDR1 ENHRY and CDR2 SYGVKD come from the germline V gene. The junction had 15 bases not matched to a gene; V was cut back by 5 bases and J by 5 bases. This chain's CDR3 is CAISKERDRVGGETQYF. The CDR3 DNA reads as TGTGCCATCAGTAAGGAACGGGACAGGGTTGGAGGGGAGACCCAGTACTTC.